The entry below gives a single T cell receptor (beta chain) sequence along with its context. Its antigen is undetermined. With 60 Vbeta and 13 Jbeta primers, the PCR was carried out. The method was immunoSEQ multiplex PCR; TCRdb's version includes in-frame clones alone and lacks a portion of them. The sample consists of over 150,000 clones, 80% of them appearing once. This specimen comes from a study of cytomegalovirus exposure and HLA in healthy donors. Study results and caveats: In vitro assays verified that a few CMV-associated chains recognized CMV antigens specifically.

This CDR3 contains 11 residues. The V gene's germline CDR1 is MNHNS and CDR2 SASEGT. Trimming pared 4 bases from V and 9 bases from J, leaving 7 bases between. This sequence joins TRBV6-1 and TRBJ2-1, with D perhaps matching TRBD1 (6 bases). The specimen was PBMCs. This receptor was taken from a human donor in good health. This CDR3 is CASSGGGEQFF. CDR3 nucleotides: TGTGCCAGCAGTGGAGGGGGTGAGCAGTTCTTC.